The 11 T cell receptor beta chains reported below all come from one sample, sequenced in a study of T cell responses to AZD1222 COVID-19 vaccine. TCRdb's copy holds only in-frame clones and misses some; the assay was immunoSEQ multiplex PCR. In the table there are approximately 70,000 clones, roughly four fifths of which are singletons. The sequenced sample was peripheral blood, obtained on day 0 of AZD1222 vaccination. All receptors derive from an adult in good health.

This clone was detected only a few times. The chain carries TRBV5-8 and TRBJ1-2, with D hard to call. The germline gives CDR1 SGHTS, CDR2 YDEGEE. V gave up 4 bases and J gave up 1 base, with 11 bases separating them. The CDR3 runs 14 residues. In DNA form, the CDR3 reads TGTGCCAGCAGCATGGCAGGAGGTAACTATGGCTACACCTTC. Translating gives CASSMAGGNYGYTF.

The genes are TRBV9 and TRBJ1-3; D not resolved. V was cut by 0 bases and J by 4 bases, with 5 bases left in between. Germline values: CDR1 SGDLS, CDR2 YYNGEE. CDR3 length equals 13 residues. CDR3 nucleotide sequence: TGTGCCAGCAGCGTAGATGACGGAAACACCATATATTTT. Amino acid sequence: CASSVDDGNTIYF. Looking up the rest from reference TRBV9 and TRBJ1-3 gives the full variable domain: DSGVTQTPKHLITATGQRVTLRCSPRSGDLSVYWYQQSLDQGLQFLIQYYNGEERAKGNILERFSAQQFPDLHSELNLSSLELGDSALYFCASSVDDGNTIYFGEGSWLTVV.

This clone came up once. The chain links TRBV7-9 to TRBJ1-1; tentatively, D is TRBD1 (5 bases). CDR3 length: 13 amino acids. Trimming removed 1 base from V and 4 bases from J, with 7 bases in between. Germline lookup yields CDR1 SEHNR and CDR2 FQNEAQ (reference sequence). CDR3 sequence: CASSLDGGTEAFF. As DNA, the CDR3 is TGTGCCAGCAGCTTAGACGGGGGCACTGAAGCTTTCTTT.

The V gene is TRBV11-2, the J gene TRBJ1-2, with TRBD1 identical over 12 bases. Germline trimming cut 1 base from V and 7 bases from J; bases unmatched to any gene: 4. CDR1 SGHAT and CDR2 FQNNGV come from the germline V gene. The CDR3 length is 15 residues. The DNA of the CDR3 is TGTGCCAGCAGCTTAGTGGGGACAGGGGGCCTTGGCTACACCTTC. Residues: CASSLVGTGGLGYTF.

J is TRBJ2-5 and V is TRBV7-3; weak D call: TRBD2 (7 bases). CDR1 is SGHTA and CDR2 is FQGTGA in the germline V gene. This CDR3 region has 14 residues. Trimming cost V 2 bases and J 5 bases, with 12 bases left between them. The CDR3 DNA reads TGTGCCAGCAGCTTAGGAGGGGGAGGGGAGACCCAGTACTTC. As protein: CASSLGGGGETQYF. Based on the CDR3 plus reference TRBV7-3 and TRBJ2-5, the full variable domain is GAGVSQTPSNKVTEKGKYVELRCDPISGHTALYWYRQSLGQGPEFLIYFQGTGAADDSGLPNDRFFAVRPEGSVSTLKIQRTERGDSAVYLCASSLGGGGETQYFGPGTRLLVL.

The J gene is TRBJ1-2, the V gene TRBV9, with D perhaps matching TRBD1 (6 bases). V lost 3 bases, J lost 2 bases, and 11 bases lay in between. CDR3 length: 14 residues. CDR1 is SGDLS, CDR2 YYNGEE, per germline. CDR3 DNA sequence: TGTGCCAGCAGCGGGGACAATCTAAACTATGGCTACACCTTC. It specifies CASSGDNLNYGYTF.

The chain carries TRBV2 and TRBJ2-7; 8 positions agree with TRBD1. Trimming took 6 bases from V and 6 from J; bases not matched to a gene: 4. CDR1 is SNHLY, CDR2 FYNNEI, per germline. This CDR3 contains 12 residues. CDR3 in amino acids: CASRDREREQYF. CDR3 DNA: TGTGCCAGCAGGGACAGGGAACGCGAGCAGTACTTC. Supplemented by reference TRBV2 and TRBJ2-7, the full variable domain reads EPEVTQTPSHQVTQMGQEVILRCVPISNHLYFYWYRQILGQKVEFLVSFYNNEISEKSEIFDDQFSVERPDGSNFTLKIRSTKLEDSAMYFCASRDREREQYFGPGTRLTVT.

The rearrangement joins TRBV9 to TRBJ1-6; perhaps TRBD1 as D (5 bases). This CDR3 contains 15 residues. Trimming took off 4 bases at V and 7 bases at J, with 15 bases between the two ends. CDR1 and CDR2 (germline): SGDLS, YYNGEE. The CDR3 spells CASSPQGWGNSPLHF. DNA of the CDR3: TGTGCCAGCAGCCCCCAGGGTTGGGGGAATTCACCCCTCCACTTT.

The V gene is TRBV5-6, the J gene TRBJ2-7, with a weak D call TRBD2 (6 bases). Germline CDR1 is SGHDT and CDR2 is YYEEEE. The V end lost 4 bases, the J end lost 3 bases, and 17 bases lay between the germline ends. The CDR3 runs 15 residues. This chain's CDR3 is CASSGDLERDYEQYF. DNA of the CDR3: TGTGCCAGCAGCGGGGACTTGGAGAGAGACTACGAGCAGTACTTC.

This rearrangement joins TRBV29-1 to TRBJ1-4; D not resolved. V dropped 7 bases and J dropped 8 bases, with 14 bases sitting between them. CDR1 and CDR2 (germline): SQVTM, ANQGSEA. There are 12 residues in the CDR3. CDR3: CSGKVGGEKLFF. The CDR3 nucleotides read TGCAGCGGAAAAGTAGGAGGAGAAAAACTGTTTTTT.

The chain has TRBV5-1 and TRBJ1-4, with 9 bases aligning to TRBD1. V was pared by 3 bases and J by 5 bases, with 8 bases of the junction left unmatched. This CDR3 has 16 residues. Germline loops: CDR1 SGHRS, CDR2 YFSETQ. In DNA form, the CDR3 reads TGCGCCAGCAGCTCTAACACCGGGACAGGGAATGAAAAACTGTTTTTT. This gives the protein CASSSNTGTGNEKLFF.